The present entry profiles one T cell receptor beta chain with its context. The V gene's germline CDR1 is MDHEN and CDR2 SYDVKM. The CDR3 runs 16 residues. Germline trimming cut 5 bases from V and 5 bases from J; bases unmatched to any gene: 11. This sample was taken from a study of blood T cell repertoires in COVID-19. The wider study: Researchers got acute and convalescent COVID-19 samples from the United States, Italy and Spain.

Here immunoSEQ multiplex PCR was the method, and the copy in TCRdb shows in-frame clones only, minus some. In the table there are 200,000 to 250,000 clones, 83% of which are singletons. This receptor was identified in a woman aged 25 to 39 with COVID-19, enrolled during active disease. The V call is TRBV28, the J call TRBJ2-5, with 10 bases lining up with TRBD1. What was sequenced was peripheral blood. The CDR3 loop reads CASSGGTGVVRETQYF. The DNA for the CDR3 is TGTGCCAGCAGTGGCGGGACAGGGGTCGTTCGGGAGACCCAGTACTTC.